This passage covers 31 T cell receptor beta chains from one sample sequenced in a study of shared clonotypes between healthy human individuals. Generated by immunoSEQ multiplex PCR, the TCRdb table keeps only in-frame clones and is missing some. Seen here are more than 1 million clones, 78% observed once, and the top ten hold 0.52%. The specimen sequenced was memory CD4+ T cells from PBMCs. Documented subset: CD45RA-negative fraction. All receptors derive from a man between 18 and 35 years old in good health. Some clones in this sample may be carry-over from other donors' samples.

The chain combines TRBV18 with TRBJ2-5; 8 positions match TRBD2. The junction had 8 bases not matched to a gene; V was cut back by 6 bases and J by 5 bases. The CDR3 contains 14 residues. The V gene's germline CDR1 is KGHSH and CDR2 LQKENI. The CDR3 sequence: CASSRRTSFETQYF. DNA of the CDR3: TGTGCCAGCTCTCGTCGGACTAGCTTCGAGACCCAGTACTTC.

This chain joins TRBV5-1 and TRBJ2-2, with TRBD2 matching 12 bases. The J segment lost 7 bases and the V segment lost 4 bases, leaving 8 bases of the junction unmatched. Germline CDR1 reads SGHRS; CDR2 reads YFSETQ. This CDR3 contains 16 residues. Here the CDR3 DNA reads TGCGCCAGCAGCAGGACTAGCGGGATGGTTGGCGGGGAGCTGTTTTTT. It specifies CASSRTSGMVGGELFF.

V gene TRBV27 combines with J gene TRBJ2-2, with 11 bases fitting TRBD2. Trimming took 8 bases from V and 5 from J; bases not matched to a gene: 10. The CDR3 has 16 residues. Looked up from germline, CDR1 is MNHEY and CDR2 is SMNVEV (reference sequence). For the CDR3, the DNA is TGTGCCAGCGGGGAACTAGCGGGAGTGAGGACCGGGGAGCTGTTTTTT. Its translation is CASGELAGVRTGELFF.

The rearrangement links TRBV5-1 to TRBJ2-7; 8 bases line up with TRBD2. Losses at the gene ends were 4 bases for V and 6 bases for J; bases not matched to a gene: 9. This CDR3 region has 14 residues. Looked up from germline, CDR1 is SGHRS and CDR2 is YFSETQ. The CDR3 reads CASSVSGSGSEQYF. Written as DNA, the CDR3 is TGCGCCAGCAGCGTAAGCGGGAGCGGGTCCGAGCAGTACTTC. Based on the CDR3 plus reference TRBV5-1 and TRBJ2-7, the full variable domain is KAGVTQTPRYLIKTRGQQVTLSCSPISGHRSVSWYQQTPGQGLQFLFEYFSETQRNKGNFPGRFSGRQFSNSRSEMNVSTLELGDSALYLCASSVSGSGSEQYFGPGTRLTVT.

DNA of the CDR3: TGCGCCAGCAGCTTGGGCCGGACCTCCCGTTTGAACTATGGCTACACCTTC. Encoded protein: CASSLGRTSRLNYGYTF. The rearrangement joins TRBV5-1 to TRBJ1-2; no clear D. The CDR3 is 17 amino acids. Trimming shortened V by 0 bases and J by 2 bases, and 17 bases separated the two germline ends. From germline, CDR1 is SGHRS and CDR2 YFSETQ.

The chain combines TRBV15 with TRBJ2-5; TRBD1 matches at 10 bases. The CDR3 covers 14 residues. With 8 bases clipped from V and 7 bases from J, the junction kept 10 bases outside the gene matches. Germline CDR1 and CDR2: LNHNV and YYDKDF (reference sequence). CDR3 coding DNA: TGTGCCACCTTACAGACAGGGGGCGGTGGGACCCAGTACTTC. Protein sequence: CATLQTGGGGTQYF.

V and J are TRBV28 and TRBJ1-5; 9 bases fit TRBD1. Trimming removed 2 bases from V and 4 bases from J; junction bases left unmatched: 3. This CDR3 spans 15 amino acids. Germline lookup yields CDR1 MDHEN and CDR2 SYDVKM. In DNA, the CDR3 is TGTGCCAGCAGTTTAACAGGGGGCTGGAATCAGCCCCAGCATTTT. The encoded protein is CASSLTGGWNQPQHF.

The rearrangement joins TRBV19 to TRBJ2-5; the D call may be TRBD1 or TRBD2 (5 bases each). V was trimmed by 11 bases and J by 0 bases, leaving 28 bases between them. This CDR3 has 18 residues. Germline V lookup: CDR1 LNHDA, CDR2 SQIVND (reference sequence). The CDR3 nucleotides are TGTGCCGCGCTGACACAGGCGGGCATAATCGACAACCAAGAGACCCAGTACTTC. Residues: CAALTQAGIIDNQETQYF.

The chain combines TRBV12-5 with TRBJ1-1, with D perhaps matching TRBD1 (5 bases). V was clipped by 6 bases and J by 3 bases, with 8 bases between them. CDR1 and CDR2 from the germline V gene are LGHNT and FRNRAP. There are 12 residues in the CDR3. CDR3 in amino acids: CASGRGDTEAFF. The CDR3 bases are TGTGCTAGTGGCCGGGGGGACACTGAAGCTTTCTTT.

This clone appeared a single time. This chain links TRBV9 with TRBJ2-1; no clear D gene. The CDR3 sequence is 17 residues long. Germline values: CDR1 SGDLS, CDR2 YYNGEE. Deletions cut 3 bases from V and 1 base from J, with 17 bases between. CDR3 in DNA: TGTGCCAGCAGCGCCCGATGGGTGGGTAGGTCCTACAATGAGCAGTTCTTC. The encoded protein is CASSARWVGRSYNEQFF.

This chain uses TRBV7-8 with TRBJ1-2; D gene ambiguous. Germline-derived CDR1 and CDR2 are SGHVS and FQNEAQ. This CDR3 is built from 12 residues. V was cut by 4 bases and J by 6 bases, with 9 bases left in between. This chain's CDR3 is CASSWGADGYTF. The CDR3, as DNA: TGTGCCAGCAGCTGGGGAGCTGATGGCTACACCTTC.

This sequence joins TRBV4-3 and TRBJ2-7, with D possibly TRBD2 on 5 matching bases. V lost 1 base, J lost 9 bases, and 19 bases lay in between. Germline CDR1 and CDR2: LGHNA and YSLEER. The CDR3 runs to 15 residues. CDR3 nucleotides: TGCGCCAGCAGCCAAGTGGTACAGAGCCCAGGAGGGCAGTACTTC. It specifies CASSQVVQSPGGQYF.

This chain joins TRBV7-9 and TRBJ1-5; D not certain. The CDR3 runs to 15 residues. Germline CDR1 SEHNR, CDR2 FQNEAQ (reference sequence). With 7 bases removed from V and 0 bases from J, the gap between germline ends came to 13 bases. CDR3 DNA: TGTGCCAGCACCTCCTCAGATATTAGCAATCAGCCCCAGCATTTT. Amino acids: CASTSSDISNQPQHF.

The CDR3 DNA reads TGCGCCAGCAACGGGGGCGCGAACACCGGGGAGCTGTTTTTT. Translating it yields CASNGGANTGELFF. V usage is TRBV5-1 and J usage is TRBJ2-2; D might be TRBD1 or TRBD2, each matching 6 bases. V dropped 6 bases and J dropped 0 bases, with 9 bases sitting between them. The CDR3 contains 14 residues. Germline V gene sequence: CDR1 SGHRS, CDR2 YFSETQ.

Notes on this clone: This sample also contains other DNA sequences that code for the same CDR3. The CDR3 sequence: CASSRLGSYEQYF. CDR3 DNA: TGTGCCAGCAGCCGCCTAGGGTCCTACGAGCAGTACTTC. V gene TRBV6-5 combines with J gene TRBJ2-7, with D unresolved. V was shortened by 6 bases and J by 1 base, with 10 bases between the two germline ends. Germline lookup yields CDR1 MNHEY and CDR2 SVGAGI. CDR3 length: 13 amino acids.

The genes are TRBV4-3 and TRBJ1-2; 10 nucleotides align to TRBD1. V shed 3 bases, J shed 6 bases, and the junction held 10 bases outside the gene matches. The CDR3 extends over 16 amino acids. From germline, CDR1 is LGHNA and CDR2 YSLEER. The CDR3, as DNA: TGCGCCAGCAGCCAGGCGACAGGGGGCTCGGGGCATGGCTACACCTTC. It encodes CASSQATGGSGHGYTF.

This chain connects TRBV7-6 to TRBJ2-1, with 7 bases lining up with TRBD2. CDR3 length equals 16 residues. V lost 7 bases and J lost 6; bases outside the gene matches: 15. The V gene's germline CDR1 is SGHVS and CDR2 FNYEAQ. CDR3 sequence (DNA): TGTGCCAGCACCCGCTCAAGCGGGAACTACATCAATGAGCAGTTCTTC. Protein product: CASTRSSGNYINEQFF.

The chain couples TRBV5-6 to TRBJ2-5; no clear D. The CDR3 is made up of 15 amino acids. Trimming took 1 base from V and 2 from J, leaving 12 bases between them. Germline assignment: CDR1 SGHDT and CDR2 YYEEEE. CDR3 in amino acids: CASSLLARRQETQYF. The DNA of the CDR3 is TGTGCCAGCAGCTTGTTAGCTCGTAGGCAAGAGACCCAGTACTTC.

The CDR3 region has the DNA TGTGCCAGCAGACGGACTAGCGGGAGTGGGGGGCTGGGCAAAAACATTCAGTACTTC. This codes for CASRRTSGSGGLGKNIQYF. The chain employs TRBV27 and TRBJ2-4; the match to TRBD2 covers 13 bases. The CDR3 consists of 19 residues. In germline, CDR1 is MNHEY, CDR2 SMNVEV (reference sequence). The V segment lost 6 bases and the J segment 3 bases; nucleotides outside the gene matches: 14.

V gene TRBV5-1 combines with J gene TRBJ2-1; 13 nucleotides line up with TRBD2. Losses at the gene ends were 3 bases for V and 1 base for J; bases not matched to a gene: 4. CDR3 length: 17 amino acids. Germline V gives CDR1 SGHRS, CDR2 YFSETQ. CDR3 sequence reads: CASSWGLAGPSYNEQFF. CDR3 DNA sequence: TGCGCCAGCAGCTGGGGACTAGCGGGGCCTTCCTACAATGAGCAGTTCTTC.

Written as DNA, the CDR3 is TGTGCCAGTAAAAAAAATACGTTCGGCTACACCTTC. Translated: CASKKNTFGYTF. The chain couples TRBV19 to TRBJ1-2; D is unclear. The CDR3 is 12 residues long. V gave up 7 bases and J gave up 8 bases, with 14 bases separating them. In germline, CDR1 is LNHDA, CDR2 SQIVND (reference sequence). Complete variable domain (other parts from reference TRBV19 and TRBJ1-2): DGGITQSPKYLFRKEGQNVTLSCEQNLNHDAMYWYRQDPGQGLRLIYYSQIVNDFQKGDIAEGYSVSREKKESFPLTVTSAQKNPTAFYLCASKKNTFGYTFGSGTRLTVV.

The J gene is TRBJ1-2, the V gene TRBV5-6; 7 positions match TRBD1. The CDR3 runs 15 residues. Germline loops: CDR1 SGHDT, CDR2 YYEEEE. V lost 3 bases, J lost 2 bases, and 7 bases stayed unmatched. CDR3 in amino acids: CASSSLRQGNYGYTF. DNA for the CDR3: TGTGCCAGCAGCTCTTTACGACAGGGAAACTATGGCTACACCTTC.

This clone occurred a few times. The CDR3 DNA follows: TGTGCCGGGGAGGGATTTCGGCAAAAACTGTTTTTT. As protein: CAGEGFRQKLFF. The chain is built from TRBV30 and TRBJ1-4, with D unresolved. The CDR3 runs to 12 residues. V lost 8 bases, J lost 9 bases, and 16 bases lay in between. Germline assignment: CDR1 GTSNPN and CDR2 SVGIG (reference sequence).

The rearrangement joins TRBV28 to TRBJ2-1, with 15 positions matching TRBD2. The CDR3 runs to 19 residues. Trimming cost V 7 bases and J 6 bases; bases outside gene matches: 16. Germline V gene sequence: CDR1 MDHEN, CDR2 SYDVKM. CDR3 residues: CASNDRTSGRAHRRNEQFF. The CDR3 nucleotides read TGTGCCAGCAACGATCGGACTAGCGGGAGGGCACACCGCCGCAATGAGCAGTTCTTC.

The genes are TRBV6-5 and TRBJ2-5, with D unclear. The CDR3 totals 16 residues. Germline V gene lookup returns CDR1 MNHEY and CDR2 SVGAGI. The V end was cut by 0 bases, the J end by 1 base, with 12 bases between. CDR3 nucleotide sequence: TGTGCCAGCAGTTACTCGAGGTGGGGATCCCAAGAGACCCAGTACTTC. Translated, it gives CASSYSRWGSQETQYF.

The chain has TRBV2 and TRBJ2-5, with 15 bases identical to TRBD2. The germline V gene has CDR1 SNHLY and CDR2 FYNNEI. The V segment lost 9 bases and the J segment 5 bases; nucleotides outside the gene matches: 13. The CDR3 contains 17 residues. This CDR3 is CASRTSGRAQRAETQYF. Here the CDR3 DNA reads TGTGCCAGTAGGACTAGCGGGAGGGCCCAAAGGGCGGAGACCCAGTACTTC.

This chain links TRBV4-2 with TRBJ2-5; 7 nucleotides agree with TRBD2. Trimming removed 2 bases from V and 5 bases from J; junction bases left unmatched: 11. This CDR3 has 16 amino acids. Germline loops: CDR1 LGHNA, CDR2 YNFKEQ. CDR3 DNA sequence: TGTGCCAGCAGCCAACCTATGCGCGATAGCGGGGAGACCCAGTACTTC. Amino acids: CASSQPMRDSGETQYF.

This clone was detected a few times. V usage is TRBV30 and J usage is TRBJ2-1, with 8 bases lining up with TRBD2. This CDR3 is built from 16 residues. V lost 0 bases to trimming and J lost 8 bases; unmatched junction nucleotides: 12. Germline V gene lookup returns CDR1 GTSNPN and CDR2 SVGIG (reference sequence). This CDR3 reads CAWSVSFREGRDEQFF. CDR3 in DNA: TGTGCCTGGAGTGTTTCCTTTCGGGAGGGCCGAGATGAGCAGTTCTTC.

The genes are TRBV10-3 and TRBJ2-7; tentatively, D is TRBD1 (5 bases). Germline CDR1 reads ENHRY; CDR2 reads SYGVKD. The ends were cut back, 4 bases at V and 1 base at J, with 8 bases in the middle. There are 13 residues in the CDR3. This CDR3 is CAISAGASYEQYF. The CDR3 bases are TGTGCCATCAGTGCTGGGGCGTCCTACGAGCAGTACTTC.

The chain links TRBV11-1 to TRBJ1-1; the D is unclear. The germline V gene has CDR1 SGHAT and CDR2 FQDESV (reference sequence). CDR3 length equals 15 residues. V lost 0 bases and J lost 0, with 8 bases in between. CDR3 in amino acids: CASSLAASMNTEAFF. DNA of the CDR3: TGTGCCAGCAGCTTAGCGGCCAGCATGAACACTGAAGCTTTCTTT.

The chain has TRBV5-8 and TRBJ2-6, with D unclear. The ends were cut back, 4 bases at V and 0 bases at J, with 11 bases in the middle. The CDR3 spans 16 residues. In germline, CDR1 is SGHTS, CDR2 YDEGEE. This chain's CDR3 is CASSQAVTSGANVLTF. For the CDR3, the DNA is TGTGCCAGCAGCCAAGCAGTGACCTCTGGGGCCAACGTCCTGACTTTC. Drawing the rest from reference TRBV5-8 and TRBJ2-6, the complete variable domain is EAGVTQSPTHLIKTRGQQATLRCSPISGHTSVYWYQQALGLGLQFLLWYDEGEERNRGNFPPRFSGRQFPNYSSELNVNALELEDSALYLCASSQAVTSGANVLTFGAGSRLTVL.